The clone carrying this T cell receptor (beta chain) came up many times. What it binds is unknown. The CDR3 has 16 amino acids. J was trimmed by 5 bases and V by 2 bases; bases with no gene match: 5. Germline V gives CDR1 SGHNT, CDR2 YENEEA. TCRdb fed the reads into MiXCR, producing one record per CDR3 protein. Altogether 300,000 to 400,000 distinct CDR3 sequences are present, about 28% being singletons, with the ten largest covering around 20%. The sample is drawn from a study of T cell repertoires in cytomegalovirus infection. The starting material was cultured PBMCs, obtained from culture after CMV antigen stimulation. The rearrangement links TRBV11-3 to TRBJ2-1; 11 bases line up with TRBD2. The sequence derives from a human donor in good health (CMV status not recorded). Some clones in this sample may be carry-over from other donors' samples. In DNA, the CDR3 is TGTGCCAGCAGCTTACGAGGGACTAGCGGAAACAATGAGCAGTTCTTC. Amino acid sequence: CASSLRGTSGNNEQFF.